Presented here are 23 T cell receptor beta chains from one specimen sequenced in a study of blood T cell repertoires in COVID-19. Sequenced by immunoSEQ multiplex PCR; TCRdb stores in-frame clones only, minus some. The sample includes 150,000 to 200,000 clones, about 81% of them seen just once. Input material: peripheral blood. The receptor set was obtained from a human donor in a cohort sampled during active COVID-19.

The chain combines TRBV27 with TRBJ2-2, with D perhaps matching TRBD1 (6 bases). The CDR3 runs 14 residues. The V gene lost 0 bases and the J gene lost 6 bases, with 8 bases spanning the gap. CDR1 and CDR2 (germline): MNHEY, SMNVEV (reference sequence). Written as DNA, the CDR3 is TGTGCCAGCAGTTTATCGTGGGGGCCCGGGGAGCTGTTTTTT. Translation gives CASSLSWGPGELFF.

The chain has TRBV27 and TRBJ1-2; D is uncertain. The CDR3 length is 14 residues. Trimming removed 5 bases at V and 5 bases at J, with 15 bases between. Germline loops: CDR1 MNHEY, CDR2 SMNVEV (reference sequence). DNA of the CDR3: TGTGCCAGCAGTCGAGGAGGGTTGCCTTATGGCTACACCTTC. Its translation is CASSRGGLPYGYTF.

This CDR3 reads CASSEGQGVIYEQYF. The CDR3 DNA follows: TGTGCCAGCAGTGAGGGACAGGGGGTAATTTACGAGCAGTACTTC. V usage is TRBV6-1 and J usage is TRBJ2-7; 11 nucleotides align to TRBD1. This CDR3 is built from 15 residues. After removal of 3 bases from V and 4 bases from J, the junction contained 5 bases not matched to a gene. The V gene's germline CDR1 is MNHNS and CDR2 SASEGT.

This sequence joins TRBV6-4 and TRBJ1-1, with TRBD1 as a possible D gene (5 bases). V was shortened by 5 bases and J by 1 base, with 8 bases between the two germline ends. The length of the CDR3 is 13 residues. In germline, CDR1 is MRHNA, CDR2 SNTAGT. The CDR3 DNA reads TGTGCCAGCAGTTTGGGGGGGAACACTGAAGCTTTCTTT. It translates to CASSLGGNTEAFF.

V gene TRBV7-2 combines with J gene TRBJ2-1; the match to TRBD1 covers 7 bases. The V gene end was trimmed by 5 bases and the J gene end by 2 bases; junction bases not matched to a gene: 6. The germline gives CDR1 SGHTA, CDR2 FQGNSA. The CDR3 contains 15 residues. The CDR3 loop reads CASSPGTATYNEQFF. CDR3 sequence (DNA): TGTGCCAGCAGCCCTGGGACAGCGACCTACAATGAGCAGTTCTTC.

The CDR3 nucleotides read TGTGCCACCCCCAGGGCGGGAGGGAAAAACACCGGGGAGCTGTTTTTT. Its translation: CATPRAGGKNTGELFF. The gene calls are TRBV19 and TRBJ2-2, with 9 bases fitting TRBD2. Germline assignment: CDR1 LNHDA and CDR2 SQIVND (reference sequence). This CDR3 has 16 residues. Germline trimming cut 10 bases from V and 2 bases from J; bases unmatched to any gene: 11.

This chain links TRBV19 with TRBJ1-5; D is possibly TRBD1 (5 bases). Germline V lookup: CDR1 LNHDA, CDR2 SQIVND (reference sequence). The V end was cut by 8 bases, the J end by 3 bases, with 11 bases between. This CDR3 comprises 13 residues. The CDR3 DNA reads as TGTGCCAGTCTCGGACATAACAATCAGCCCCAGCATTTT. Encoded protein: CASLGHNNQPQHF. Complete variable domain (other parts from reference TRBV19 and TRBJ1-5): DGGITQSPKYLFRKEGQNVTLSCEQNLNHDAMYWYRQDPGQGLRLIYYSQIVNDFQKGDIAEGYSVSREKKESFPLTVTSAQKNPTAFYLCASLGHNNQPQHFGDGTRLSIL.

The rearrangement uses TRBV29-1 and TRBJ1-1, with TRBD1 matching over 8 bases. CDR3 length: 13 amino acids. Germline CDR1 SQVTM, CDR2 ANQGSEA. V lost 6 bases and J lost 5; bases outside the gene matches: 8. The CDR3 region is CSVGVQGVTEAFF. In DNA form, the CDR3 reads TGCAGCGTGGGGGTACAGGGGGTAACTGAAGCTTTCTTT.

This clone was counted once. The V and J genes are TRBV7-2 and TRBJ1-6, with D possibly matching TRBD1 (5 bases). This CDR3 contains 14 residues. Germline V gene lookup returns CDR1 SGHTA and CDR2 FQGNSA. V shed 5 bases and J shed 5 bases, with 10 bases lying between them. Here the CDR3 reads CASSPGVDNSPLHF. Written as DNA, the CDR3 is TGTGCCAGCAGCCCGGGGGTAGATAATTCACCCCTCCACTTT.

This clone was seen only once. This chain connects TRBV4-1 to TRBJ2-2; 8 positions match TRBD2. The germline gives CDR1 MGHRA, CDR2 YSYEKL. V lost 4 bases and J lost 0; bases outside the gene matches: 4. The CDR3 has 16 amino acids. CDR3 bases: TGCGCCAGCAGCCGGGGAGCGGGGGCGAACACCGGGGAGCTGTTTTTT. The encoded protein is CASSRGAGANTGELFF.

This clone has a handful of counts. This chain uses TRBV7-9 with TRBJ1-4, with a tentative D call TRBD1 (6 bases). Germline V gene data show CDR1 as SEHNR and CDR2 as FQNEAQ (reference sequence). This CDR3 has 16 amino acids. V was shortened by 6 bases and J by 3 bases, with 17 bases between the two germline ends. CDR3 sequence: CASRKNRVSPNEKLFF. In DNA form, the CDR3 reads TGTGCCAGCAGGAAAAACAGGGTTTCTCCTAATGAAAAACTGTTTTTT.

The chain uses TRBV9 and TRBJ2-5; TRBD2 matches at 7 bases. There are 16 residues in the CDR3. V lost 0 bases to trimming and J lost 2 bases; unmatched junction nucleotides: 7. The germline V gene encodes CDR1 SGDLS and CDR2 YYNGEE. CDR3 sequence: CASSVGGGGTQETQYF. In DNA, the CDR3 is TGTGCCAGCAGCGTAGGTGGCGGGGGTACACAAGAGACCCAGTACTTC.

The CDR3 sequence is CASSLGRGLKTQYF. The DNA for the CDR3 is TGTGCCAGCAGTTTGGGGCGGGGACTAAAGACCCAGTACTTC. The chain employs TRBV28 and TRBJ2-5, with 7 positions matching TRBD2. The CDR3 extends over 14 amino acids. Trimming at V came to 3 bases and at J to 6 bases, leaving 7 bases not matched to a gene. Germline CDR1 is MDHEN and CDR2 is SYDVKM.

CDR3 in amino acids: CASSLRQYYGYTF. CDR3 nucleotides: TGTGCCAGCAGTCTCAGACAGTACTATGGCTACACCTTC. The chain links TRBV28 to TRBJ1-2; D may be TRBD1 (5 bases). The CDR3 runs 13 residues. The V and J ends lost 5 bases and 3 bases respectively, with 10 bases between them. Germline CDR1 reads MDHEN; CDR2 reads SYDVKM.

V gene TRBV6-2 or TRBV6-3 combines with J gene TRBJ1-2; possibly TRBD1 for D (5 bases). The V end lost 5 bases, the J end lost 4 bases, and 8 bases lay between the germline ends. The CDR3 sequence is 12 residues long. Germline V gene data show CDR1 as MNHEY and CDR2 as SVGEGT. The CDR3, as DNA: TGTGCCAGCAGTGGCAGGGCCTATGGCTACACCTTC. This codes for CASSGRAYGYTF.

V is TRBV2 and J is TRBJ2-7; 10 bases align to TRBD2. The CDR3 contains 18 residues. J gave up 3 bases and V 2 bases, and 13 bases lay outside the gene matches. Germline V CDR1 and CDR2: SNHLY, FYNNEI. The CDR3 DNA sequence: TGTGCCAGCAGTGAAAGGCTAGCGGGAGCCACCCACGACTACGAGCAGTACTTC. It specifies CASSERLAGATHDYEQYF.

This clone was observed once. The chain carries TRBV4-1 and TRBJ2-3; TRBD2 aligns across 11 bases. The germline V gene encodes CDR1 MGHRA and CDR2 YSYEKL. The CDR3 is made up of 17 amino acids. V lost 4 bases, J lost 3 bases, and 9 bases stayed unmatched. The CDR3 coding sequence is TGCGCCAGCAGCCTAGCGGGAGGGGGGTCTCGGACAGATACGCAGTATTTT. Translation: CASSLAGGGSRTDTQYF.

The CDR3 protein is CASSQERLSLVANVLTF. CDR3 bases: TGTGCCAGCAGCCAAGAGAGACTTTCTCTTGTGGCCAACGTCCTGACTTTC. The chain is built from TRBV14 and TRBJ2-6; no clear D. The V and J ends lost 0 bases and 6 bases respectively, with 15 bases between them. CDR1 and CDR2 from the germline V gene are SGHDN and FVKESK. The CDR3 runs to 17 residues.

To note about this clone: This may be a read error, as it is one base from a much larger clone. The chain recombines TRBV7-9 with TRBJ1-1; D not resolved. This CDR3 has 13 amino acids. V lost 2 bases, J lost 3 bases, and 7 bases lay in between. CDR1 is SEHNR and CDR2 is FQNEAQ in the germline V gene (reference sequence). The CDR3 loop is CASSLSRDTEAFF. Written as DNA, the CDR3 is TGTGCCAGCAGCTTATCCCGGGACACTGAAGCTTTCTTT. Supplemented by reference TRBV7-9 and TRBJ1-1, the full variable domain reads DTGVSQNPRHKITKRGQNVTFRCDPISEHNRLYWYRQTLGQGPEFLTYFQNEAQLEKSRLLSDRFSAERPKGSFSTLEIQRTEQGDSAMYLCASSLSRDTEAFFGQGTRLTVV.

CDR3 in amino acids: CASSPLPQDRNTEAFF. The CDR3 DNA sequence: TGTGCCAGCAGTCCGTTGCCCCAGGATCGGAACACTGAAGCTTTCTTT. This chain uses TRBV28 with TRBJ1-1; D is unresolved. Germline V gene sequence: CDR1 MDHEN, CDR2 SYDVKM. Trimming shortened V by 5 bases and J by 1 base, and 17 bases separated the two germline ends. The CDR3 spans 16 residues. Supplemented by reference TRBV28 and TRBJ1-1, the full variable domain reads DVKVTQSSRYLVKRTGEKVFLECVQDMDHENMFWYRQDPGLGLRLIYFSYDVKMKEKGDIPEGYSVSREKKERFSLILESASTNQTSMYLCASSPLPQDRNTEAFFGQGTRLTVV.

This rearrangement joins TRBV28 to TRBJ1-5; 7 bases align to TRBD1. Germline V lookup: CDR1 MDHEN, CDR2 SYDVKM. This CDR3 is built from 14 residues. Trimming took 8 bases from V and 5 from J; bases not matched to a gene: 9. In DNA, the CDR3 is TGTGCCAGCGGAACCCCGGACAGGTATCAGCCCCAGCATTTT. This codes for CASGTPDRYQPQHF.

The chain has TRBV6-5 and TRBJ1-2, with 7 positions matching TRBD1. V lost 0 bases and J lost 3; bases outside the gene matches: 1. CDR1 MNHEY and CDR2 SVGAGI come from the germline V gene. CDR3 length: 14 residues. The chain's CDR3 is CASSYSTGHYGYTF. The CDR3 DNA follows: TGTGCCAGCAGTTACTCGACAGGGCACTATGGCTACACCTTC.

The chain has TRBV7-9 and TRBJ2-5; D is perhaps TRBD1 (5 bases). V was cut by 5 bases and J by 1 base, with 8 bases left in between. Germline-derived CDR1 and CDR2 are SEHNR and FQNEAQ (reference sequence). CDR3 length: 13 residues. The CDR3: CASSPDIQETQYF. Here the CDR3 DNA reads TGTGCCAGCAGCCCGGACATCCAAGAGACCCAGTACTTC. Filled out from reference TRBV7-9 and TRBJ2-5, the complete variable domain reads DTGVSQNPRHKITKRGQNVTFRCDPISEHNRLYWYRQTLGQGPEFLTYFQNEAQLEKSRLLSDRFSAERPKGSFSTLEIQRTEQGDSAMYLCASSPDIQETQYFGPGTRLLVL.